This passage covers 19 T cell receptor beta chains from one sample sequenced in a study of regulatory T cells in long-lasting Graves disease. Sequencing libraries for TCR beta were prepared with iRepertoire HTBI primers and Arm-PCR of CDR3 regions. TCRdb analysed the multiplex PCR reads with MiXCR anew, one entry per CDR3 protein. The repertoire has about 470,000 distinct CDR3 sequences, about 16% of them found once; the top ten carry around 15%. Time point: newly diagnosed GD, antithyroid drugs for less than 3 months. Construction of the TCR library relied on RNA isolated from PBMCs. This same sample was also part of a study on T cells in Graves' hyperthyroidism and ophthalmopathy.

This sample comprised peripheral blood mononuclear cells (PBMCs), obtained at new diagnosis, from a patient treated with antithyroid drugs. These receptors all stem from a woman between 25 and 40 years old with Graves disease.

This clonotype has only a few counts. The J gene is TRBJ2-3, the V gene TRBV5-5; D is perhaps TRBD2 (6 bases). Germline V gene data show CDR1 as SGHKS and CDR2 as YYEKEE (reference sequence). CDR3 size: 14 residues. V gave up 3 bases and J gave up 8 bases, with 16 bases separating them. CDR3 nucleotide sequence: TGTGCCAGCAGCTCCGGGGCTAGCGCGGCTACGCAGTATTTT. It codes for CASSSGASAATQYF.

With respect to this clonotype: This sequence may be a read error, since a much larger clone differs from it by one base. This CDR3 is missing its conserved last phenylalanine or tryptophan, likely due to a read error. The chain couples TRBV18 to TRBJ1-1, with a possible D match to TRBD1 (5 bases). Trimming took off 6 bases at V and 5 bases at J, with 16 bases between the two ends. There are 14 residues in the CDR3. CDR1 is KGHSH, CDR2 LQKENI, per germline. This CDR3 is CASSPTRGLTEAFS. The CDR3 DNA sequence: TGTGCCAGCTCGCCTACACGGGGGTTAACTGAAGCTTTCTCT.

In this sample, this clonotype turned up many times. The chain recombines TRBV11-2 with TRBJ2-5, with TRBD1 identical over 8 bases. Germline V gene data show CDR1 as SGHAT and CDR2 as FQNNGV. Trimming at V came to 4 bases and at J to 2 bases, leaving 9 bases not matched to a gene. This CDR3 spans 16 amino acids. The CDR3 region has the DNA TGTGCCAGCAGCTCGATCTTGGACAGGGATCAAGAGACCCAGTACTTC. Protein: CASSSILDRDQETQYF.

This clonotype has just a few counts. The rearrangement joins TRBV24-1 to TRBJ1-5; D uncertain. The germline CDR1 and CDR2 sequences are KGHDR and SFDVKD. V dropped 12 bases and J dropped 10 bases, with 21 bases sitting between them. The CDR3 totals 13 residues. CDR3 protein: CAPAPPCWTPQHF. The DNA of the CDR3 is TGTGCCCCCGCTCCGCCTTGTTGGACTCCCCAGCATTTT.

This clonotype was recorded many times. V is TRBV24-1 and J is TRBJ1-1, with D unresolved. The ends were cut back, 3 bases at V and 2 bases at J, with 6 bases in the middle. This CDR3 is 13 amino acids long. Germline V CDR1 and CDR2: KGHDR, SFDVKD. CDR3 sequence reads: CATSDTLNTEAFF. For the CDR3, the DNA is TGTGCCACCAGTGATACCCTCAACACTGAAGCTTTCTTT.

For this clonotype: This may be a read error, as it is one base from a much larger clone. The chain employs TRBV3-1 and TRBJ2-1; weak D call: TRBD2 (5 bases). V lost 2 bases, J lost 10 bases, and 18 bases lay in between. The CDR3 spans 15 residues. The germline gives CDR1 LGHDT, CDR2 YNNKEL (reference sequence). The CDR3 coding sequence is TGTGCCAGCAGCCAACAAGGGCGGGTGGCCTACGAGCAGTTCTTC. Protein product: CASSQQGRVAYEQFF.

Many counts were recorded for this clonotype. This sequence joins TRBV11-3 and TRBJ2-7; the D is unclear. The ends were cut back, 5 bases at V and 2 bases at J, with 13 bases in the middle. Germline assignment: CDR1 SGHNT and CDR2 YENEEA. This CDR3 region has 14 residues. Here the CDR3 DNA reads TGTGCCAGCAGCAAGACGCAAACAACCTACGAGCAGTACTTC. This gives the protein CASSKTQTTYEQYF.

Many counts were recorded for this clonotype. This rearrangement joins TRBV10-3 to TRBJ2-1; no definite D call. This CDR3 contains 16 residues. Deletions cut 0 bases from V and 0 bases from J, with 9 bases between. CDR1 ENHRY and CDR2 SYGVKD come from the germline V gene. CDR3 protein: CAISESARLSYNEQFF. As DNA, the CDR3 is TGTGCCATCAGTGAGTCGGCGCGCCTCTCCTACAATGAGCAGTTCTTC.

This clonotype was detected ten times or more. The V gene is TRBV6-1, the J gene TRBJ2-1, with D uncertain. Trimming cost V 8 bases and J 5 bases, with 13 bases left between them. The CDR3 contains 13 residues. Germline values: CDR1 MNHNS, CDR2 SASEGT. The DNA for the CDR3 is TGTGCCAGCTTGCCCCACGGAAACAATGAGCAGTTCTTC. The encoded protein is CASLPHGNNEQFF.

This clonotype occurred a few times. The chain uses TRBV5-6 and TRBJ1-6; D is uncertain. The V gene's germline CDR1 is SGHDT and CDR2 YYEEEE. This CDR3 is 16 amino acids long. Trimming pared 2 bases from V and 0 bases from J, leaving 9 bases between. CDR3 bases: TGTGCCAGCAGCTTCGGGCAGGCCTCCTATAATTCACCCCTCCACTTT. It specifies CASSFGQASYNSPLHF.

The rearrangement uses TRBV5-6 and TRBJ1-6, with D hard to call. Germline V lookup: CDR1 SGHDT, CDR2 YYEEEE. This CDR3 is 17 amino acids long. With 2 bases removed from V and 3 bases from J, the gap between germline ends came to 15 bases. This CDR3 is CASSFSTVSGYNSPLHF. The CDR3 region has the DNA TGTGCCAGCAGCTTTTCAACAGTCTCCGGCTATAATTCACCCCTCCACTTT.

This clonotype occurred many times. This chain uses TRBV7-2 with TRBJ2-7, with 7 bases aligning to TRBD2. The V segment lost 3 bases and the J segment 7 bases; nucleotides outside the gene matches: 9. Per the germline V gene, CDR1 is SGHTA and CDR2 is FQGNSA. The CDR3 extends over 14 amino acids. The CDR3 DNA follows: TGTGCCAGCAGCTTCCGCCGACTAGCCCGTGAGCAGTACTTC. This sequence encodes CASSFRRLAREQYF.

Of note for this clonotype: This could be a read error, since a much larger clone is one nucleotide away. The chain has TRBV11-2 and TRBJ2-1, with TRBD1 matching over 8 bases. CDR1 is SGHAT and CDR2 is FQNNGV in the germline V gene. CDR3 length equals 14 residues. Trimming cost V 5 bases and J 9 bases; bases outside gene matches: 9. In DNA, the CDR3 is TGTGCCAGCAGCCGGAGGACAGGGACGGGTGAGCAGTTCTTC. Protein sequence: CASSRRTGTGEQFF. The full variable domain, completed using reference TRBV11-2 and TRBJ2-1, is EAGVAQSPRYKIIEKRQSVAFWCNPISGHATLYWYQQILGQGPKLLIQFQNNGVVDDSQLPKDRFSAERLKGVDSTLKIQPAKLEDSAVYLCASSRRTGTGEQFFGPGTRLTVL.

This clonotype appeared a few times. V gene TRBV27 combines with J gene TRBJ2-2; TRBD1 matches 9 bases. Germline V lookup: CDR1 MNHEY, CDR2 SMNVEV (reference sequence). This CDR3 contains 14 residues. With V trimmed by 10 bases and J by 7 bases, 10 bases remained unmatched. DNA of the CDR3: TGTGCCACCGGCAAGACAGGGGGTATCGGGGAGCTGTTTTTT. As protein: CATGKTGGIGELFF.

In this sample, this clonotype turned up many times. The CDR3 nucleotides read TGTGCCAGCGGACTAGCCCAGGAGCAGTTCTTC. Protein: CASGLAQEQFF. This chain connects TRBV2 to TRBJ2-1; 8 bases match TRBD2. After removal of 8 bases from V and 10 bases from J, the junction contained 4 bases not matched to a gene. The CDR3 totals 11 residues. Germline CDR1 SNHLY, CDR2 FYNNEI.

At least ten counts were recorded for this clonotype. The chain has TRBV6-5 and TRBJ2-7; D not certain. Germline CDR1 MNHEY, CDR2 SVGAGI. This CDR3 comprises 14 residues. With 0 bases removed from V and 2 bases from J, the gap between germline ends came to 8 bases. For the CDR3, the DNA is TGTGCCAGCAGTTACTCCGGGCCCACCTACGAGCAGTACTTC. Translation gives CASSYSGPTYEQYF.

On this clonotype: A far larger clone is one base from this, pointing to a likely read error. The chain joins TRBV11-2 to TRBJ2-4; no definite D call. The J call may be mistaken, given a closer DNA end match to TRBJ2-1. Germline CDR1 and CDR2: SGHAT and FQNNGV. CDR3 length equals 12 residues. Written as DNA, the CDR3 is TGTGCCAGCAGCTTGAATTACAATAAGCAGTTCTTC. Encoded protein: CASSLNYNKQFF.

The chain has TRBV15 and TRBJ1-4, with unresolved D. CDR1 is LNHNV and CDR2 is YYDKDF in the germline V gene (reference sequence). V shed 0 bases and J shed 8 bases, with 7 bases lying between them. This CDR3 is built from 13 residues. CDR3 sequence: CATSRDRGEKLFF. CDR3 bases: TGTGCCACCAGCAGAGACCGCGGGGAAAAACTGTTTTTT.

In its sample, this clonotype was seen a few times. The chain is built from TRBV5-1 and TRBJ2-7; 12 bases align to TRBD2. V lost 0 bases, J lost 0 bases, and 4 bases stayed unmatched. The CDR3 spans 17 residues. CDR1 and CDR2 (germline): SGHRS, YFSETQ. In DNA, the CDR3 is TGCGCCAGCAGCTTGGCCGGGACTAGCGGGCTCTCCTACGAGCAGTACTTC. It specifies CASSLAGTSGLSYEQYF.